This T cell receptor beta chain was captured by sequencing in a study of blood T cell repertoires in COVID-19. Study background: Collection of acute and convalescent COVID-19 samples took place in the United States, Italy and Spain. The cDNA or gDNA used as material had been derived from T cells, B-cell-depleted T cells, or PBMCs.

The CDR3 consists of 13 residues. The germline V gene has CDR1 GTSNPN and CDR2 SVGIG (reference sequence). Trimming pared 0 bases from V and 5 bases from J, leaving 10 bases between. Original methodology: Amplification of reference gene primers was used by the study to estimate nucleated cell counts. This table comes from immunoSEQ multiplex PCR, and its TCRdb copy is limited to in-frame clones, with some not included. The V and J calls and the clone size are those of that table, but D and trimming were determined from the DNA. The sample gives about 74,000 clones, over 75% of which show up once; more than 2.5% is in the top ten.

The sequenced sample was peripheral blood. V gene TRBV30 combines with J gene TRBJ2-5, with D possibly being TRBD2 (5 bases). The TCR sequence derives from a man in his 70s with active or convalescent COVID-19. The CDR3 coding sequence is TGTGCCTGGAGTGTACTAGGGCGCGAGACCCAGTACTTC. Residues: CAWSVLGRETQYF.